Listed below are T cell receptor beta chains from one sample, sequenced in a study of OX40 agonist ivuxolimab in advanced cancers. Data came from immunoSEQ multiplex PCR; TCRdb stores just in-frame clones and leaves some out. The sample lists tens of thousands of clones, approximately 87% seen once, with 1.5% to 2% in the top ten. Sequencing used CD4+ or CD8+ T cells sorted from blood, obtained in a trial of the OX40 agonist ivuxolimab. The origin of the receptors is an adult with an advanced solid tumor such as melanoma, head and neck, liver or kidney cancer. Both conserved end residues are part of each CDR3. A D gene is named only where the DNA matches it firmly. Some rows have no size entry. The others give once, few or many, or a class for an expanded clone.

v_gene,j_gene,abundance,d_gene,CDR3aa,CDR3nt
TRBV7-2,TRBJ2-3,.,.,CASSGTGYTQYF,TGTGCCAGCAGCGGTACGGGCTATACGCAGTATTTT
TRBV27,TRBJ1-3,.,.,CASSSSLRGNTIYF,TGTGCCAGCAGTTCCTCACTGCGTGGAAACACCATATATTTT
TRBV2,TRBJ1-2,.,.,CASSAIGPSYGYTF,TGTGCCAGCAGTGCGATAGGGCCGAGCTATGGCTACACCTTC
TRBV7-2,TRBJ2-7,.,TRBD1,CASSLGGTGAREQYF,TGTGCCAGCAGCTTAGGGGGGACAGGGGCGAGGGAGCAGTACTTC
TRBV19,TRBJ2-3,.,.,CASSMGRGGGFTDTQYF,TGTGCCAGTAGTATGGGACGGGGTGGGGGATTCACAGATACGCAGTATTTT
TRBV7-6,TRBJ2-5,once,TRBD1,CASSRKQGGQETQYF,TGTGCCAGCAGTCGGAAACAGGGGGGCCAAGAGACCCAGTACTTC
TRBV7-8,TRBJ2-7,few,.,CASSLALYYEQYF,TGTGCCAGCAGCTTAGCCCTTTACTACGAGCAGTACTTC
TRBV20-1,TRBJ1-1,.,.,CSAPEVSEAFF,TGCAGTGCTCCGGAGGTCTCTGAAGCTTTCTTT
TRBV5-1,TRBJ2-2,once,TRBD2,CASSLQQAGAYTGELFF,TGCGCCAGCAGCTTGCAGCAAGCGGGGGCTTATACCGGGGAGCTGTTTTTT
TRBV9,TRBJ2-2,.,.,CASSVVGGDTGELFF,TGTGCCAGCAGCGTAGTGGGGGGCGACACCGGGGAGCTGTTTTTT
TRBV4-3,TRBJ2-3,.,.,CASSLGTENTQYF,TGCGCCAGCAGCCTCGGGACGGAAAATACGCAGTATTTT
TRBV4-1,TRBJ2-3,.,.,CASSQLDIISTDTQYF,TGCGCCAGCAGCCAATTAGACATCATAAGCACAGATACGCAGTATTTT
TRBV19,TRBJ2-1,.,TRBD1,CATFPGTGGYNEQFF,TGTGCCACTTTCCCCGGGACAGGGGGCTACAATGAGCAGTTCTTC
TRBV5-1,TRBJ1-2,.,.,CASSLAEGYYGYTF,TGCGCCAGCAGCTTGGCAGAGGGATACTATGGCTACACCTTC
TRBV18,TRBJ2-3,.,TRBD2,CASSSGTSGGAGTDTQYF,TGTGCCAGCTCATCCGGGACTAGCGGGGGGGCCGGAACAGATACGCAGTATTTT
TRBV7-3,TRBJ2-2,.,TRBD1,CASSLSGQDTGELFF,TGTGCCAGCAGCTTATCGGGACAGGACACCGGGGAGCTGTTTTTT
TRBV7-2,TRBJ2-4,.,TRBD2,CASSLGGGSGSRNIQYF,TGTGCCAGCAGCTTAGGAGGCGGGAGTGGATCAAGGAACATTCAGTACTTC
TRBV6-5,TRBJ1-1,.,TRBD1,CASSTGGLGFKAFF,TGTGCCAGCAGCACAGGGGGCCTTGGATTTAAAGCTTTCTTT
TRBV5-8,TRBJ1-2,.,.,CASSVGGTAGGYGYTF,TGTGCCAGCAGCGTCGGTGGGACGGCTGGCGGCTATGGCTACACCTTC
TRBV7-2,TRBJ2-7,.,TRBD1,CASSPRGRRGDEQYF,TGTGCCAGCAGCCCTAGGGGGCGTAGAGGCGACGAGCAGTACTTC
TRBV6-1,TRBJ2-5,few,.,CASSGGAQETQYF,TGTGCCAGCAGTGGCGGGGCTCAAGAGACCCAGTACTTC
TRBV5-5,TRBJ2-3,.,.,CASSLWTAAGDTQYF,TGTGCCAGCAGCTTGTGGACAGCGGCCGGGGATACGCAGTATTTT
TRBV5-4,TRBJ1-2,.,.,CASSLDLTGAGYTF,TGTGCCAGCAGCTTGGACCTAACCGGGGCCGGCTACACCTTC
TRBV6-1,TRBJ1-4,.,.,CASSEAGRGYGFNEKLFF,TGTGCCAGCAGTGAAGCGGGACGGGGTTACGGCTTCAATGAAAAACTGTTTTTT
TRBV11-2,TRBJ2-5,.,.,CASSLGGGETQYF,TGTGCCAGCAGCTTAGGTGGGGGAGAGACCCAGTACTTC
TRBV18,TRBJ1-6,.,TRBD1,CASSPAGGSSPLHF,TGTGCCAGCTCACCGGCAGGGGGTAGTTCACCCCTCCACTTT
TRBV7-5,TRBJ1-2,.,.,CASSFGLEGGYTF,TGTGCCAGCAGCTTTGGGTTGGAAGGGGGCTACACCTTC
TRBV11-3,TRBJ2-4,.,.,CASSLGQEDIQYF,TGTGCCAGCAGCTTAGGACAGGAGGACATTCAGTACTTC
TRBV5-1,TRBJ2-6,.,TRBD1,CASSYYRDRGRGANVLTF,TGCGCCAGCAGCTACTACCGGGACAGGGGAAGAGGGGCCAACGTCCTGACTTTC
TRBV12-1,TRBJ2-5,once,.,CASVTAGGLPETQYF,TGTGCCAGCGTGACAGCGGGTGGTCTACCAGAGACCCAGTACTTC
TRBV7-2,TRBJ2-5,.,TRBD2,CASSLGGRGETQYF,TGTGCCAGCAGCTTAGGCGGGAGAGGGGAGACCCAGTACTTC
TRBV5-1,TRBJ1-2,.,.,CASSPSGQPNYGYTF,TGCGCCAGCAGCCCCAGCGGACAGCCTAACTATGGCTACACCTTC
TRBV21-1,TRBJ2-6,.,.,CASIDGKRQGDSGSGANVLTF,TGTGCCAGCATCGACGGGAAAAGACAGGGGGACTCGGGTTCTGGGGCCAACGTCCTGACTTTC
TRBV11-2,TRBJ2-7,.,TRBD1,CASSRRTGDYEQYF,TGTGCCAGCAGCCGCCGGACAGGGGACTACGAGCAGTACTTC
TRBV6-5,TRBJ2-7,once,TRBD2,CASSGLAGGVGEQYF,TGTGCCAGCAGTGGGCTAGCGGGAGGGGTAGGCGAGCAGTACTTC
TRBV9,TRBJ2-7,.,.,CASSRSGTSYEQYF,TGTGCCAGCAGCAGATCCGGGACTTCCTACGAGCAGTACTTC
TRBV12-5,TRBJ2-3,.,.,CASGPPNPSTDTQYF,TGTGCTAGTGGCCCCCCTAACCCTAGCACAGATACGCAGTATTTT
TRBV12-5,TRBJ2-3,.,TRBD2,CASGTGGFTDTQYF,TGTGCTAGTGGGACGGGGGGTTTCACAGATACGCAGTATTTT
TRBV19,TRBJ2-7,.,.,CATRAYVGEQYF,TGTGCCACCAGGGCCTACGTTGGTGAGCAGTACTTC
TRBV5-4,TRBJ1-5,.,TRBD1,CASSPITMGQGRNQPQHF,TGTGCCAGCAGCCCTATTACCATGGGACAGGGCCGCAATCAGCCCCAGCATTTT
TRBV5-6,TRBJ2-6,.,TRBD1,CASSPQGRAGANVLTF,TGTGCCAGCAGCCCACAGGGGCGAGCGGGGGCCAACGTCCTGACTTTC
TRBV5-1,TRBJ1-1,.,.,CASSLGEMTEAFF,TGCGCCAGCAGCTTGGGGGAGATGACTGAAGCTTTCTTT
TRBV5-1,TRBJ2-7,.,.,CASSPIGGGSSYEQYF,TGCGCCAGCAGCCCCATAGGGGGGGGGAGCTCCTACGAGCAGTACTTC
TRBV10-3,TRBJ2-1,.,TRBD2,CAISESTSGAYNEQFF,TGTGCCATCAGTGAGTCAACTAGCGGGGCGTACAATGAGCAGTTCTTC
TRBV18,TRBJ1-4,once,.,CASSPPAENEKLFF,TGTGCCAGCTCACCACCGGCAGAGAATGAAAAACTGTTTTTT
TRBV4-1,TRBJ1-1,.,.,CASSRIQGWGTEAFF,TGCGCCAGCAGCCGAATACAGGGTTGGGGCACTGAAGCTTTCTTT
TRBV6-1,TRBJ2-1,.,.,CASSEDAGGNEQFF,TGTGCCAGCAGTGAAGACGCAGGAGGCAATGAGCAGTTCTTC
TRBV7-2,TRBJ1-1,.,.,CASSAAGGNTEAFF,TGTGCCAGCAGCGCCGCAGGCGGAAACACTGAAGCTTTCTTT